The source of this T cell receptor (beta chain) is a study of cytomegalovirus exposure and HLA in healthy donors listed by TCRdb under 2017. Context from the whole study: According to an earlier analysis of several hundred of the donors, 200 million or so T cells yielded 95 million to 140 million unique TCR beta sequences and around 300 Gb of sequence data. An early release that covered fewer than 750 HLA-typed donors contained around 300 gigabases of sequencing data and tens of millions of unique TCR sequences. The genetic ancestry cluster associated with self-reported Caucasian donors included 81% of the approximately 430 genotyped donors. The study was designed to test whether signatures of past pathogen exposure could be identified by cataloging public T cell receptors. The T cell repertoires of under 700 subjects were profiled by immunosequencing and related to cytomegalovirus serostatus. A separate validation cohort of 90 to 150 different subjects was used in addition to the approximately 700-subject first cohort. To predict cytomegalovirus infection status, the study combined high-throughput TCR immunosequencing, statistical association of individual TCRs with disease status, and machine learning. In a later analysis, previously published TCR beta repertoires from 600 to 850 donors were re-analyzed and high-resolution HLA genotyping was added so that TCR occurrence patterns could be studied. Rather than drawing on any new phenotypic data, the later analysis identified candidate immune exposures from TCR beta sequences and the way those sequences occurred across donors. To decide whether each TCR beta V gene segment behaved as functional or pseudogenic, an earlier analysis of approximately 590 of the donors relied on high-throughput TCR beta sequencing. Donor age, sex, ethnicity and CMV serostatus were collected together with the repertoire data. In a later genetic analysis, genome-wide SNP genotypes for about 55% of the roughly 670 donors were used, and that subset was treated as a discovery cohort. Every repertoire in the discovery cohort had been generated on one and the same sequencing platform. HLA typing covered class I and class II loci at four-digit resolution. The number of typed donors differed by locus: roughly 629-640 for A, B, C, DRB1 and DQB1; approximately 520 for DQA1; around 580 for DPA1; and 400 to 480 for DPB1. About five DR-DQ haplotypes were treated as single units for association and clustering because of strong linkage in the cohort. Among a few hundred genotyped donors of the cohort, an average of approximately 240,000 unique TCR beta nucleotide sequences were sequenced per donor, roughly 18% of them non-productive. The full study reports these points: In vitro tests confirmed that a few of the cytomegalovirus-associated TCR beta chains recognize cytomegalovirus antigens. Because HLA typing was missing for some donors at each locus, association tests included only the typed subset. According to a later analysis, most CMV-associated TCR beta chains appeared to be HLA-restricted, and the HLA associations seemed to be driven largely by CMV exposure. Compared with the roughly 600-donor mean, donors in an Asian-associated ancestry cluster had fewer N-insertions in productive TCRs, according to a later genetic analysis. Strong co-occurrence of HLA alleles, especially DR and DQ, made assigning TCR associations to individual alleles difficult. Most TCR sequences were observed very rarely across donors, whereas some public TCRs were present in many individuals. Because counts were too low, some 17 rarely observed V segments, including chromosome 9 orphons, were excluded from the earlier analysis of 587 of the donors. A cluster of highly shared sequence variants was judged likely to be a technical artifact of the sequencing pipeline. Linkage disequilibrium might explain the correlated functional status among segregating V segments, but an unknown experimental factor could not be excluded. Several of the top co-occurrence clusters appeared to be linked to parvovirus B19, influenza, CMV and Epstein-Barr virus, according to a later analysis. Some IMGT-functional V segments, including TRBV6-2 and TRBV6-3, could not be distinguished by the 87-base-pair reads and were therefore excluded. An earlier analysis of several hundred of the donors showed that most TCR beta V segments appeared in productive rearrangements either about 87% or about 30% of the time, which broadly matched IMGT annotations. A further reported finding was that TCR beta sequences accurately predicted the HLA-A and HLA-B alleles for most subjects in the first cohort. In a later analysis, some 17,000 TCR beta sequences were associated with specific HLA alleles at a false discovery rate of 0.05. The authors suggested that the approach could potentially be generalized to other disease states and immunological phenotypes. A total of 150 or so TCR beta chains were listed by the study as associated with cytomegalovirus. Only TCR beta chains were sequenced in this cohort, and the absence of alpha or paired-chain data limited detectable features. In both the original and validation cohorts, the classifier was reported to diagnose cytomegalovirus status with high specificity and sensitivity. CMV serostatus was the only immune exposure information available for the cohort. According to a later analysis, TCR association rates differed among HLA loci, with DRB1 alleles showing the most associated TCRs and HLA-C alleles showing the fewest. Roughly uniform sequencing depth across donors was assumed in presence/absence analyses, although this assumption may not hold. In a later analysis, HLA-associated TCR beta chains were found to be more clonally expanded and to have lower generation probabilities than equally common non-associated chains. In a later genetic analysis, a missense DCLRE1C variant was associated with V-gene and J-gene trimming of TCR beta chains, and the association was replicated in an independent cohort.

The CDR3 holds 15 amino acids from the cysteine to the phenylalanine. The read is trimmed to its CDR3 DNA, 45 bases read in frame from base 1. The germline V gene supplies CDR1 MNHEY and CDR2 SVGAGI. V loses 3 bases at its end and J loses 8 bases; junction bases beyond the gene matches: 11. Library generation was performed with the immunoSEQ multiplex PCR assay. The multiplex PCR relied on a mix of 60 forward primers for TCR Vbeta segments and 13 reverse primers for TCR Jbeta segments. A multiplex PCR assay on genomic DNA amplified the CDR3 region of rearranged TCR beta genes. On the Illumina HiSeq System, the amplified TCR beta libraries were sequenced as 87-base-pair reads. The original methods were these. In a later analysis, around 80 million unique TCR beta chains were counted across the 650 to 700 repertoires, and around 10 million of these chains were shared by at least two donors. Raw reads were error-corrected and collapsed into unique sequences by a nearest-neighbor algorithm in which closely related sequences were merged to remove PCR and sequencing errors. CDR3 sequences were aligned to IMGT reference sequences to assign V, D and J gene segments. Each retained sequence needed at least a six-nucleotide match to both a V gene segment and a J gene segment. Rearrangements were called productive when the CDR3 lacked stop codons and stayed in frame with V and J; all others were non-productive. Following IMGT convention, CDR3 was defined as the stretch from the second conserved V-encoded cysteine to the conserved J-encoded phenylalanine. The earlier analysis of 500 to 650 of the donors excluded any sequence lacking an unambiguous match to a single V gene segment. In an earlier analysis of approximately 590 of the donors, a V segment was called functional when productive rearrangements were above 56.7%, and segregating when the standard deviation between donors exceeded 5%. A statistical classification framework was built to diagnose cytomegalovirus status from the catalog of TCR beta chain sequences. In a later analysis, V and J genes were assigned by comparing TCR nucleotide sequences against IMGT/GENE-DB human TR gene sequences. The TCRdist pipeline was used in a later analysis to assign CDR3 sequences and most-parsimonious VDJ recombination scenarios. In a later analysis, every TCR beta chain was defined by the combination of its CDR3 amino acid sequence and its V-gene family, and reads without a unique V-gene family were dropped. To address suspected cross-contamination and a sequencing artifact, a later analysis removed around 600 highly shared, low-generation-probability nucleotide sequences. A later analysis calculated a clonal expansion index for each public chain from normalized within-repertoire ranks of inferred template counts. A later analysis computed generation probabilities with a VDJ recombination model fitted to out-of-frame rearrangements, and checked the results against IGoR. In a later analysis, hypergeometric tests were used to score TCR-TCR, TCR-HLA and TCR-CMV co-occurrence, with a repertoire-size bias correction applied to TCR pairs. A later analysis estimated false discovery rates by permuting HLA or CMV assignments 20 times. In a later analysis, co-occurring TCRs were grouped with DBSCAN, and TCRdist sequence similarity was added when clustering was performed within HLA-allele-positive subsets. For co-occurrence clustering, repertoires with fewer than 30,000 or more than 120,000 public chains were excluded, along with five repertoires with anomalous nucleotide sharing. As stored in TCRdb, this immuneACCESS dataset retains in-frame rearrangements with V and J assigned. A fraction of the clones does not appear; measured against another copy, unresolved V genes explain less than half of the discrepancy, and the remainder lacks a known reason. V, J and clone size are taken as reported in that table, and D and trimming were inferred from the DNA itself. Counted in this sample were about 190,000 clones; over 70% of them appeared once. The top ten hold roughly 1.3% of the sample.

The cohort consisted of hundreds of healthy bone marrow donors. At the time of sampling, all cohort members were nominally healthy, though unrecorded immune exposures were likely present. The donor was CMV seronegative and belonged to the group of 352 seronegative cohort members. A peripheral blood sample was collected from each donor, and TCR beta sequencing was performed on peripheral blood mononuclear cells. The Qiagen DNeasy Blood Extraction Kit was used to extract genomic DNA from the blood cell samples. On this clone: Its antigen remains unidentified. There are no base qualities to consult, and no much larger clone falls within one base.

Input material: PBMCs. The clonotype originates from a man younger than 45 in good health and CMV-seronegative. The chain was built from TRBV6-5 and TRBJ1-2; 8 nucleotides in the junction match TRBD1. The CDR3 reads CASSYYSGGLGGYTF. The nucleotides read TGTGCCAGCAGTTATTACTCAGGGGGCTTGGGGGGCTACACCTTC.